These 25 T cell receptor beta chains share one sample of origin, sequenced in a study of response to subunit inactivated influenza vaccine. TCRdb re-analysed the RT-PCR reads in MiXCR, keeping a single row per CDR3 protein. The table records 490,000 or so distinct CDR3 sequences, around 8% of them present only once. This specimen consisted of PBMCs from blood, obtained around 2 years after vaccination. The receptors originated from a man between 50 and 69 years old who received an inactivated influenza vaccine.

This clonotype was observed a few times. The rearrangement joins TRBV11-2 to TRBJ2-7, with 8 bases lining up with TRBD2. V lost 0 bases to trimming and J lost 0 bases; unmatched junction nucleotides: 1. This CDR3 contains 15 residues. CDR1 SGHAT and CDR2 FQNNGV come from the germline V gene. The CDR3 protein is CASSLDRGGSYEQYF. CDR3 bases: TGTGCCAGCAGCTTAGATCGGGGGGGCTCCTACGAGCAGTACTTC. The variable domain in full, with the rest retrieved from reference TRBV11-2 and TRBJ2-7, is EAGVAQSPRYKIIEKRQSVAFWCNPISGHATLYWYQQILGQGPKLLIQFQNNGVVDDSQLPKDRFSAERLKGVDSTLKIQPAKLEDSAVYLCASSLDRGGSYEQYFGPGTRLTVT.

This rearrangement joins TRBV7-9 to TRBJ2-3; the D gene is possibly TRBD2 (5 bases). Germline CDR1 reads SEHNR; CDR2 reads FQNEAQ (reference sequence). CDR3 size: 15 residues. The V end was cut by 5 bases, the J end by 3 bases, with 15 bases between. The CDR3 protein is CASSAGVGMTDTQYF. The CDR3 DNA reads TGTGCCAGCAGCGCCGGGGTAGGCATGACAGATACGCAGTATTTT.

This clonotype showed up many times. The V call is TRBV29-1, the J call TRBJ2-7; 7 bases are shared with TRBD1. The CDR3 covers 12 residues. Germline loops: CDR1 SQVTM, CDR2 ANQGSEA. V was clipped by 4 bases and J by 7 bases; unmatched bases: 7. CDR3 in amino acids: CSVASDRVEQYF. DNA of the CDR3: TGCAGCGTTGCAAGTGACAGGGTAGAGCAGTACTTC.

The chain employs TRBV25-1 and TRBJ2-1, with 8 bases lining up with TRBD2. The CDR3 totals 13 residues. Trimming cost V 5 bases and J 4 bases; bases outside gene matches: 1. Germline lookup yields CDR1 MGHDK and CDR2 SYGVNS. CDR3 nucleotides: TGTGCCAGCAGTACTAGCGGTTACAATGAGCAGTTCTTC. Translated, it gives CASSTSGYNEQFF. Complete variable domain (other parts from reference TRBV25-1 and TRBJ2-1): EADIYQTPRYLVIGTGKKITLECSQTMGHDKMYWYQQDPGMELHLIHYSYGVNSTEKGDLSSESTVSRIRTEHFPLTLESARPSHTSQYLCASSTSGYNEQFFGPGTRLTVL.

This clonotype was recorded a few times. The chain has TRBV4-1 and TRBJ2-5; TRBD2 matches at 10 bases. Germline-derived CDR1 and CDR2 are MGHRA and YSYEKL. V lost 1 base and J lost 2; bases outside the gene matches: 10. The CDR3 has 18 amino acids. The CDR3 DNA follows: TGCGCCAGCAGCCAAGGGGCCAGCGGGGGGGCGGGGCAAGAGACCCAGTACTTC. Translating gives CASSQGASGGAGQETQYF.

This clonotype appeared a few times. J is TRBJ2-1 and V is TRBV4-3, with D perhaps TRBD1 (6 bases). Trimming left V 3 bases short and J 2 bases short, with 14 bases between. The CDR3 sequence is 16 residues long. The germline V gene has CDR1 LGHNA and CDR2 YSLEER. The CDR3 spells CASSQTQGLPYNEQFF. DNA of the CDR3: TGCGCCAGCAGCCAGACACAGGGATTACCCTACAATGAGCAGTTCTTC.

Here the CDR3 reads CASSKGGEGARSSYEQYF. CDR3 DNA sequence: TGTGCCAGCAGCAAAGGAGGGGAAGGGGCAAGGAGCTCCTACGAGCAGTACTTC. The chain has TRBV21-1 and TRBJ2-7; TRBD1 is taken as the D call from the table, unchecked against the DNA. TRBV21-1 is a documented pseudogene. The CDR3 length is 18 residues.

This clonotype came up a few times. The chain recombines TRBV6-1 with TRBJ2-7; D tentatively fits TRBD1 or TRBD2 (5 bases each). V lost 7 bases and J 7 bases, leaving 14 bases between the germline ends. The CDR3 contains 12 residues. Germline CDR1 reads MNHNS; CDR2 reads SASEGT. The CDR3 here is CASTPQGGEQYF. For the CDR3, the DNA is TGTGCCAGCACACCGCAGGGCGGGGAGCAGTACTTC.

This clonotype was picked up a small number of times. The rearrangement uses TRBV5-6 and TRBJ1-2, with D uncertain. V lost 3 bases and J lost 3, with 15 bases in between. Germline CDR1 reads SGHDT; CDR2 reads YYEEEE. The CDR3 is 15 amino acids. CDR3 amino acids: CASSSSVRSDYGYTF. DNA for the CDR3: TGTGCCAGCAGCTCCTCCGTTAGAAGTGACTATGGCTACACCTTC.

V is TRBV7-8 and J is TRBJ2-5, with a weak D call TRBD1 (5 bases). Between the trimmed V and J ends, which lost 5 bases and 5 bases, there was a span of 18 bases. The CDR3 has 15 residues. The germline gives CDR1 SGHVS, CDR2 FQNEAQ. DNA of the CDR3: TGTGCCAGCAGCCGTGCTTCAGGGTTACGGGAGACCCAGTACTTC. Protein: CASSRASGLRETQYF. Full variable domain (rest looked up from reference TRBV7-8 and TRBJ2-5): GAGVSQSPRYKVAKRGQDVALRCDPISGHVSLFWYQQALGQGPEFLTYFQNEAQLDKSGLPSDRFFAERPEGSVSTLKIQRTQQEDSAVYLCASSRASGLRETQYFGPGTRLLVL.

This clonotype was observed a handful of times. The J gene is TRBJ2-5, the V gene TRBV12-3 or TRBV12-4; TRBD2 might be the D (7 bases). The CDR3 totals 14 residues. The V and J ends lost 4 bases and 4 bases respectively, with 13 bases between them. The CDR3 DNA follows: TGTGCCAGCAGTTCGGGGGGCTCTCGAGAGACCCAGTACTTC. Its protein is CASSSGGSRETQYF.

The rearrangement joins TRBV5-4 to TRBJ2-3, with a tentative D call TRBD2 (6 bases). CDR1 and CDR2 (germline): SGHNT, YYREEE (reference sequence). V was pared by 4 bases and J by 2 bases, with 14 bases between. This CDR3 is 15 amino acids long. This CDR3 reads CASSPRRVDTDTQYF. The CDR3, as DNA: TGTGCCAGCAGCCCCCGGAGGGTCGACACAGATACGCAGTATTTT.

This clonotype was seen a handful of times. The chain uses TRBV6-5 and TRBJ1-6, with D uncertain. Germline V CDR1 and CDR2: MNHEY, SVGAGI. Trimming took 3 bases from V and 10 from J, leaving 13 bases between them. This CDR3 has 14 residues. CDR3 protein: CASSYQLSGSPLHF. The CDR3 region has the DNA TGTGCCAGCAGTTATCAGCTCTCAGGCTCACCCCTCCACTTT.

This clonotype was detected only a few times. This chain links TRBV3-1 with TRBJ1-1; 7 bases are shared with TRBD1. With 2 bases clipped from V and 3 bases from J, the junction kept 9 bases outside the gene matches. In germline, CDR1 is LGHDT, CDR2 YNNKEL (reference sequence). The CDR3 runs to 16 residues. The CDR3 nucleotides read TGTGCCAGCAGCCAAAAGGGGGCCCCCCTTCACACTGAAGCTTTCTTT. Translated, it gives CASSQKGAPLHTEAFF.

The chain joins TRBV30 to TRBJ2-7; 7 nucleotides agree with TRBD1. The CDR3 is 13 residues long. Trimming at V came to 3 bases and at J to 2 bases, leaving 4 bases not matched to a gene. Per germline, CDR1 GTSNPN and CDR2 SVGIG (reference sequence). The CDR3 DNA follows: TGTGCCTGGAGCAGGGGACAGACCTACGAGCAGTACTTC. Amino acid sequence: CAWSRGQTYEQYF.

This clonotype was seen at least ten times. This sequence joins TRBV28 and TRBJ2-1; the match to TRBD2 covers 12 bases. Germline V gene lookup returns CDR1 MDHEN and CDR2 SYDVKM. CDR3 length: 15 residues. With V trimmed by 5 bases and J by 6 bases, 5 bases remained unmatched. This CDR3 is CASSPTSGRINEQFF. The CDR3 DNA follows: TGTGCCAGCAGTCCCACTAGCGGGAGGATCAATGAGCAGTTCTTC.

This clonotype was seen at least ten times. The chain recombines TRBV6-1 with TRBJ2-1; D might be TRBD2 (6 bases). Germline values: CDR1 MNHNS, CDR2 SASEGT. V lost 2 bases to trimming and J lost 9 bases, with 14 bases between them. This CDR3 has 14 amino acids. The CDR3 spells CASSETTPGGEQFF. The CDR3 region has the DNA TGTGCCAGCAGTGAAACTACACCCGGGGGTGAGCAGTTCTTC.

The chain links TRBV9 to TRBJ2-3; a weak D match, TRBD2 (5 bases). The CDR3 sequence is 16 residues long. The V gene lost 0 bases and the J gene lost 4 bases, with 15 bases spanning the gap. Germline CDR1 and CDR2: SGDLS and YYNGEE. The CDR3 sequence: CASSVGASINADTQYF. CDR3 bases: TGTGCCAGCAGCGTAGGAGCTAGCATTAACGCAGATACGCAGTATTTT.

This clonotype has ten or more counts. The rearrangement links TRBV11-2 to TRBJ2-5, with TRBD2 matching over 12 bases. CDR3 size: 14 residues. The V segment lost 2 bases and the J segment 8 bases; nucleotides outside the gene matches: 3. Germline V gene lookup returns CDR1 SGHAT and CDR2 FQNNGV. CDR3 sequence (DNA): TGTGCCAGCAGCTTACCTAGCGGGAGGGAAACCCAGTACTTC. This gives the protein CASSLPSGRETQYF.

Ten or more counts support this clonotype. The chain couples TRBV7-2 to TRBJ2-7; 7 bases align to TRBD1. Germline-derived CDR1 and CDR2 are SGHTA and FQGNSA. V lost 1 base, J lost 2 bases, and 5 bases stayed unmatched. The CDR3 has 15 residues. DNA of the CDR3: TGTGCCAGCAGCTTAGAGGCAGGGGGTGCCTACGAGCAGTACTTC. Its protein product is CASSLEAGGAYEQYF. Full variable domain (outside the CDR3, taken from reference TRBV7-2 and TRBJ2-7): GAGVSQSPSNKVTEKGKDVELRCDPISGHTALYWYRQSLGQGLEFLIYFQGNSAPDKSGLPSDRFSAERTGGSVSTLTIQRTQQEDSAVYLCASSLEAGGAYEQYFGPGTRLTVT.

The chain has TRBV5-1 and TRBJ1-3; D is unresolved. Between the trimmed V and J ends, which lost 4 bases and 8 bases, there was a span of 10 bases. The germline gives CDR1 SGHRS, CDR2 YFSETQ. The CDR3 has 12 residues. This CDR3 is CASSKTKDTIYF. The CDR3 coding sequence is TGCGCCAGCAGCAAAACCAAGGACACCATATATTTT.

This clonotype was recorded many times. The genes are TRBV4-3 and TRBJ2-3; the D gene is possibly TRBD1 (5 bases). In germline, CDR1 is LGHNA, CDR2 YSLEER. The CDR3 length is 14 residues. V was shortened by 4 bases and J by 1 base, with 9 bases between the two germline ends. CDR3 DNA sequence: TGCGCCAGCAGCCGTCAGGGTGGCACAGATACGCAGTATTTT. Translation gives CASSRQGGTDTQYF.

This clonotype showed up many times. The chain links TRBV5-1 to TRBJ2-1; 7 nucleotides match TRBD2. The CDR3 has 15 amino acids. Germline values: CDR1 SGHRS, CDR2 YFSETQ. J gave up 6 bases and V 4 bases, and 10 bases lay outside the gene matches. The CDR3 region is CASSPQWGGGNEQFF. The CDR3 coding sequence is TGCGCCAGCAGCCCCCAGTGGGGGGGTGGCAATGAGCAGTTCTTC.

This clonotype was detected many times. The genes are TRBV29-1 and TRBJ2-5; D possibly matches TRBD1 or TRBD2 (5 bases each). V gave up 7 bases and J gave up 8 bases, with 17 bases separating them. Germline-derived CDR1 and CDR2 are SQVTM and ANQGSEA. CDR3 size: 12 residues. The CDR3 DNA sequence: TGCAGCGCCCTACAGACCGGGACCACCCAGTACTTC. This encodes CSALQTGTTQYF.

J is TRBJ2-7 and V is TRBV6-1; 11 bases align to TRBD2. The CDR3 has 15 amino acids. Germline assignment: CDR1 MNHNS and CDR2 SASEGT. Trimming cost V 3 bases and J 4 bases; bases outside gene matches: 5. DNA of the CDR3: TGTGCCAGCAGTGAGACTAGCGGGACGTTGTACGAGCAGTACTTC. Translation gives CASSETSGTLYEQYF.